The 8 T cell receptor beta chains presented below share a single source sample, sequenced in a study of regulatory and conventional T cells in breast cancer (dated by TCRdb to between 2015 and 2016). Preparation of the library involved PCR. Instrument used: Illumina MiSeq. TCRdb reprocessing: public reads trimmed at Q25 with fastp, clones called with MiXCR, in-frame beta chains kept. Rows with a matching CDR3 protein are joined into one entry that keeps the most common DNA and genes. This sample has fewer than 20,000 distinct CDR3 sequences in its table, and around a third of those were observed once. The ten largest clones represent roughly 1.5% of the sample. Sequences were obtained from conventional T cells from blood. All receptors come from a female donor in good health.

Comments on this clonotype: Germline and junction disagree at one end, which may indicate a read error. The chain combines TRBV7-2 with TRBJ2-7; D is ambiguous. This CDR3 spans 13 amino acids. Per germline, CDR1 SGHTA and CDR2 FQGNSA. The CDR3 DNA sequence: TGTGCCAGCAGCCCGCCTCTCTCCTACGAGCAGTGCTTC. Its protein is CASSPPLSYEQCF.

This clonotype was recorded a few times. The rearrangement joins TRBV19 to TRBJ2-6, with D tentatively TRBD1 or TRBD2 (5 bases each). The CDR3 length is 17 residues. Germline CDR1 LNHDA, CDR2 SQIVND (reference sequence). Trimming shortened V by 3 bases and J by 2 bases, and 14 bases separated the two germline ends. The CDR3 nucleotides are TGTGCCAGTAGTATTCGGCAGGGAGATCCTGGGGCCAACGTCCTGACTTTC. This translates into CASSIRQGDPGANVLTF.

Judged by abundance, this clonotype is medium-sized. V and J are TRBV6-5 and TRBJ2-3; D is unresolved. Trimming took 5 bases from V and 3 from J, leaving 9 bases between them. CDR1 MNHEY and CDR2 SVGAGI come from the germline V gene. The length of the CDR3 is 13 residues. The CDR3 loop is CASSLGRTDTQYF. In nucleotides, the CDR3 is TGTGCCAGCAGTCTCGGGCGGACAGATACGCAGTATTTT.

This clonotype was seen a handful of times. The chain recombines TRBV20-1 with TRBJ2-3; 7 nucleotides agree with TRBD2. The trim removed 5 bases at V and 4 bases at J, leaving 9 bases unmatched. This CDR3 is built from 14 residues. The V gene's germline CDR1 is DFQATT and CDR2 SNEGSKA (reference sequence). The CDR3, as DNA: TGCAGTGCTGGGGGGGGATTTACACCAGATACGCAGTATTTT. Its protein is CSAGGGFTPDTQYF.

This clonotype was detected a few times. CDR3 protein: CSVVLGNQPQHF. The CDR3 DNA sequence: TGCAGCGTTGTTTTGGGCAATCAGCCCCAGCATTTT. The gene calls are TRBV29-1 and TRBJ1-5; unclear D gene. The CDR3 sequence is 12 residues long. The V end was cut by 4 bases, the J end by 2 bases, with 6 bases between. CDR1 SQVTM and CDR2 ANQGSEA come from the germline V gene.

V gene TRBV6-1 combines with J gene TRBJ2-3; TRBD2 is a possible D gene (6 bases). The CDR3 sequence is 14 residues long. The germline CDR1 and CDR2 sequences are MNHNS and SASEGT. V shed 8 bases and J shed 2 bases, with 14 bases lying between them. The CDR3 DNA reads as TGTGCCAGCGGTATTAGCGGCCCCACAGATACGCAGTATTTT. Translated: CASGISGPTDTQYF.

This chain joins TRBV7-9 and TRBJ2-7; no definite D call. The CDR3 has 14 residues. Trimming pared 3 bases from V and 5 bases from J, leaving 14 bases between. CDR1 and CDR2 from the germline V gene are SEHNR and FQNEAQ (reference sequence). CDR3 sequence: CASSFTLSTNEQYF. For the CDR3, the DNA is TGTGCCAGCAGCTTCACACTATCTACCAACGAGCAGTACTTC.

The chain couples TRBV7-2 to TRBJ2-3; 10 nucleotides match TRBD2. The CDR3 has 16 residues. CDR1 and CDR2 (germline): SGHTA, FQGNSA. V lost 3 bases and J lost 3; bases outside the gene matches: 6. This CDR3 reads CASSFQAGGRTDTQYF. Written as DNA, the CDR3 is TGTGCCAGCAGCTTCCAAGCGGGGGGGCGAACAGATACGCAGTATTTT.